There are a few counts of the clone carrying this T cell receptor beta chain. The data were obtained in a study of T cells of healthy individuals. TCRdb re-analysed the 5' RACE reads in MiXCR, keeping a single row per CDR3 protein. The data contain some 85,000 distinct CDR3 sequences, approximately 4.8% of them singletons. Trimming removed 7 bases from V and 6 bases from J; junction bases left unmatched: 9. CDR1 and CDR2 (germline): MNHEY, SVGEGT. The CDR3 has 13 amino acids. This TCR derives from a female donor in good health. This chain links TRBV6-2 or TRBV6-3 with TRBJ2-7; TRBD2 agrees at 7 bases. The CDR3 loop reads CASNPRLASEQYF. CDR3 sequence (DNA): TGTGCCAGCAATCCCCGACTAGCTAGCGAGCAGTACTTC.